This T cell receptor beta chain emerged from a study of Tregs in tolerant kidney transplant recipients. There are 14 residues in the CDR3. Germline CDR1 MRHNA, CDR2 SNTAGT. The V gene end was trimmed by 3 bases and the J gene end by 3 bases; junction bases not matched to a gene: 5. TCRdb keeps only in-frame clones here, not all; method: immunoSEQ multiplex PCR. Of about 77,000 clones listed, under 98% are singletons. This receptor was obtained from a human donor who received a combined kidney and bone marrow transplant. The rearrangement joins TRBV6-4 to TRBJ2-7, with TRBD2 matching 7 bases. Sequencing used CD4+ T cells from blood, obtained before the transplant. The CDR3 spells CASSECGRGYEQYF. The CDR3 nucleotides read TGTGCCAGCAGTGAATGCGGGAGAGGCTACGAGCAGTACTTC.